A selection of T cell receptor beta chains follows, all from one sample in a study of CD8 T cells in Susac syndrome. A single record per CDR3 protein comes from TCRdb applying MiXCR to the immunoSEQ multiplex PCR reads. Among some 170,000 distinct CDR3 sequences listed, about 94% were seen once. The specimen sequenced was CD4+ T cells from PBMCs. Receptor source: a human donor in good health. Each CDR3 is given with its conserved first and last residue. A D gene is named only where the DNA matches it firmly. Only some rows state a clone size, as once, few, many or a class for expanded clones.

>NA|TRBV20-1|NA|TRBJ2-3
TGCAGTGCAGGGACCGTTAGCACAGATACGCAGTATTTT
CSAGTVSTDTQYF
>NA|TRBV10-3|NA|TRBJ1-1
TGTGCCATCAGTGGGGAGGTGGGGGAAAACACTGAAGCTTTCTTT
CAISGEVGENTEAFF
>NA|TRBV27|TRBD1|TRBJ1-2
TGTGCCAGCAGTCCCTTCGGACAGGGCGACTATGGCTACACCTTC
CASSPFGQGDYGYTF
>NA|TRBV3-1|NA|TRBJ1-1
TGTGCCAGCAGCCGTCGTACTGTTGACACTGAAGCTTTCTTT
CASSRRTVDTEAFF
>NA|TRBV2|TRBD1|TRBJ1-2
TGTGCCAGCAGATGGGACAGGAGCTATGGCTACACCTTC
CASRWDRSYGYTF
>once|TRBV20-1|TRBD2|TRBJ2-5
TGCAGTGCTAGAGAGCGGGGGGGCTTAGAGACCCAGTACTTC
CSARERGGLETQYF
>once|TRBV10-3|NA|TRBJ2-5
TGTGCCATCAGTGAGTCCACAGAGACCCAGTACTTC
CAISESTETQYF
>NA|TRBV7-9|TRBD2|TRBJ2-1
TGTGCCAGCAGCTTATTAGCGGGCATAGAGCAGTTCTTC
CASSLLAGIEQFF
>NA|TRBV5-1|NA|TRBJ1-1
TGCGCCAGCAGCTTGGGAGGGGGGCAAAGAGATGAAGCTTTCTTT
CASSLGGGQRDEAFF
>NA|TRBV14|TRBD2|TRBJ2-7
TGTGCCAGCAGCCACATAAGCGGGGGCTACGAGCAGTACTTC
CASSHISGGYEQYF
>NA|TRBV2|NA|TRBJ2-3
TGTGCCAGTCACTTCTTCGCCGGAGATACGCAGTATTTT
CASHFFAGDTQYF
>NA|TRBV5-6|NA|TRBJ1-2
TGTGCCAGCAGCTTACTTCGTGAGGGCCTGGACTATGGCTACACCTTC
CASSLLREGLDYGYTF
>NA|TRBV7-2|NA|TRBJ2-3
TGTGCCAGCAGCTTTTCCGGAGATACGCAGTATTTT
CASSFSGDTQYF
>few|TRBV14|NA|TRBJ2-5
TGTGCCAGCAGCCAAGATGGGGCGCGGGAGACCCAGTACTTC
CASSQDGARETQYF
>NA|TRBV18|TRBD1|TRBJ2-4
TGTGCCAGCTCACCCGTACTAACCGGGACAGAAAACATTCAGTACTTC
CASSPVLTGTENIQYF
>NA|TRBV10-3|TRBD1|TRBJ2-7
TGTGCCATCAATACTCGACAGGGGAGCTCCTACGAGCAGTACTTC
CAINTRQGSSYEQYF
>NA|TRBV7-9|NA|TRBJ2-2
TGTGCCAGCAGCTTAATCGGGGAGCTGTTTTTT
CASSLIGELFF
>NA|TRBV29-1|TRBD1|TRBJ2-4
TGCAGCGATACAGGGGATAGAGCCAAAAACATTCAGTACTTC
CSDTGDRAKNIQYF
>NA|TRBV6-6|TRBD2|TRBJ2-1
TGTGCCAGCAGTTACGAACTAGCGGGGGGGTATGAGCAGTTCTTC
CASSYELAGGYEQFF
>NA|TRBV5-1|NA|TRBJ2-2
TGCGCCAGCAGCTTGTACGGTCAGAACACCGGGGAGCTGTTTTTT
CASSLYGQNTGELFF
>NA|TRBV7-2|TRBD1|TRBJ2-5
TGTGCCAGCAGCCAAGGGACAGGGGGAAGGCAAGAGACCCAGTACTTC
CASSQGTGGRQETQYF
>NA|TRBV5-1|TRBD2|TRBJ2-3
TGCGCCAGCAGCTTCGGGACTAGCAGGCTGGATACGCAGTATTTT
CASSFGTSRLDTQYF
>NA|TRBV20-1|NA|TRBJ1-5
TGCAGTGGACAGTATAGCAATCAGCCCCAGCATTTT
CSGQYSNQPQHF
>NA|TRBV12-3/TRBV12-4|TRBD1|TRBJ1-1
TGTGCCAGCATCCAATACAGGGGTGACACTGAAGCTTTCTTT
CASIQYRGDTEAFF
>NA|TRBV12-5|NA|TRBJ2-1
TGTGCTAGTGGTTTGGTACTTGGGCGCGAGCAGTTCTTC
CASGLVLGREQFF
>NA|TRBV2|NA|TRBJ2-7
TGTGCCAGCGTCGACAGGCAAACCTACGAGCAGTACTTC
CASVDRQTYEQYF
>NA|TRBV18|NA|TRBJ2-2
TGTGCCAGCTCACCTCTTGGCGGGGAGGACACCGGGGAGCTGTTTTTT
CASSPLGGEDTGELFF
>NA|TRBV9|NA|TRBJ2-3
TGTGCCAGCAGCGTAGGACGGGGGAACACAGATACGCAGTATTTT
CASSVGRGNTDTQYF
>NA|TRBV27|NA|TRBJ1-2
TGTGCCAGCAGTTTACGGGCAGGCCGAAGTTCACGGGATGGCTACACCTTC
CASSLRAGRSSRDGYTF
>NA|TRBV9|TRBD2|TRBJ2-1
TGTGCCAGCAGCGTAGGGGCTAGCGGGGTCTACAATGAGCAGTTCTTC
CASSVGASGVYNEQFF
>NA|TRBV2|NA|TRBJ2-7
TGTGCCAGCAGTGTTTCTGAGCCTTACGAGCAGTACTTC
CASSVSEPYEQYF
>NA|TRBV7-2|NA|TRBJ2-3
TGTGCCAGCAGCCCCCGCAAGGGAGATACGCAGTATTTT
CASSPRKGDTQYF
>NA|TRBV7-2|TRBD1|TRBJ2-5
TGTGCCAGCAGCGACAGGGGGCGTAGGGAGACCCAGTACTTC
CASSDRGRRETQYF
>once|TRBV6-2/TRBV6-3|NA|TRBJ2-5
TGTGCCAGCAGTTACCTCGGGGGCCAAGAGACCCAGTACTTC
CASSYLGGQETQYF
>NA|TRBV3-1|NA|TRBJ1-5
TGTGCCAGCAGCCAACAGCTCGGGAACAATCAGCCCCAGCATTTT
CASSQQLGNNQPQHF
>NA|TRBV7-2|TRBD1|TRBJ2-3
TGTGCCAGCAGCTTAGGTATGACAGGGGGCTATTTT
CASSLGMTGGYF
>once|TRBV19|TRBD1|TRBJ1-1
TGTGCCAGCGGGACAGGGGGCACTGAAGCTTTCTTT
CASGTGGTEAFF